These T cell receptor beta chains were read from a single sample in a study of blood T cell repertoires in COVID-19. Repertoires were generated with immunoSEQ multiplex PCR, while TCRdb's copy carries only in-frame clones and drops some. This sample carries a few hundred thousand clones, roughly 88% of them seen once, and the ten largest clones take 1.8%. Source material: PBMCs or T cells enriched from blood (not recorded which). These receptors came from a woman between 40 and 50 years old who had recovered from COVID-19. Both conserved end residues are part of each CDR3. A D gene is named only where the DNA matches it firmly. Clone size is shown for a subset of rows, as once, few, many or a class of expanded clone.

d_gene: .; abundance: .; v_gene: TRBV3-1/TRBV3-2; j_gene: TRBJ2-2; CDR3nt: TGTGCCAGCAGCCAGGGGGCGCCGGGCACCGGGGAGCTGTTTTTT; CDR3aa: CASSQGAPGTGELFF
d_gene: TRBD2; abundance: .; v_gene: TRBV14; j_gene: TRBJ2-7; CDR3nt: TGTGCCAGCAGTCTGACTAGCGGAAATTACGAGCAGTACTTC; CDR3aa: CASSLTSGNYEQYF
d_gene: TRBD2; abundance: .; v_gene: TRBV6-2/TRBV6-3; j_gene: TRBJ2-3; CDR3nt: TGTGCCAGCAGCTCGGGACTAGCGGGACCAGATACGCAGTATTTT; CDR3aa: CASSSGLAGPDTQYF
d_gene: TRBD1; abundance: .; v_gene: TRBV27; j_gene: TRBJ2-1; CDR3nt: TGTGCCAGCAGGACAGGGGCGCACAATGAGCAGTTCTTC; CDR3aa: CASRTGAHNEQFF
d_gene: .; abundance: once; v_gene: TRBV12-3/TRBV12-4; j_gene: TRBJ1-2; CDR3nt: TGTGCCAGCAGTCTAGGCTTGGGCGGCTACACCTTC; CDR3aa: CASSLGLGGYTF
d_gene: .; abundance: once; v_gene: TRBV6-5; j_gene: TRBJ1-2; CDR3nt: TGTGCCAGCAGAGTCGGGAACTCTGGCTACACCTTC; CDR3aa: CASRVGNSGYTF
d_gene: TRBD2; abundance: .; v_gene: TRBV7-2; j_gene: TRBJ2-7; CDR3nt: TGTGCCAGCAGCTTATATGCCTCGGCGGGAGCGTCCGAGCAGTACTTC; CDR3aa: CASSLYASAGASEQYF
d_gene: TRBD1; abundance: .; v_gene: TRBV7-9; j_gene: TRBJ2-3; CDR3nt: TGTGCCAGCAGCCTGTACAGGGGGCCCAGCACAGATACGCAGTATTTT; CDR3aa: CASSLYRGPSTDTQYF
d_gene: TRBD1; abundance: .; v_gene: TRBV9; j_gene: TRBJ1-2; CDR3nt: TGTGCCAGCAGCGTCTCAGGGGGAAACTATGGCTACACCTTC; CDR3aa: CASSVSGGNYGYTF
d_gene: .; abundance: .; v_gene: TRBV19; j_gene: TRBJ2-4; CDR3nt: TGTGCCAGTAGTCCTACTATTAAAAACATTCAGTACTTC; CDR3aa: CASSPTIKNIQYF
d_gene: TRBD1; abundance: .; v_gene: TRBV9; j_gene: TRBJ1-4; CDR3nt: TGTGCCAGCAGCCCCCACCCCACCGGGACAGGGAGTGAAAAACTGTTTTTT; CDR3aa: CASSPHPTGTGSEKLFF
d_gene: .; abundance: .; v_gene: TRBV2; j_gene: TRBJ1-5; CDR3nt: TGTGCCAGCAGTGGGACAAATCAGCCCCAGCATTTT; CDR3aa: CASSGTNQPQHF
d_gene: TRBD1; abundance: .; v_gene: TRBV3-1/TRBV3-2; j_gene: TRBJ1-1; CDR3nt: TGTGCCAGCAGTCTCCAGGGGGCTGAAGCTTTCTTT; CDR3aa: CASSLQGAEAFF
d_gene: TRBD1; abundance: .; v_gene: TRBV19; j_gene: TRBJ1-4; CDR3nt: TGTGCCAGTAGTATACTGGCAGGGGGCCGGAAAAATGAAAAACTGTTTTTT; CDR3aa: CASSILAGGRKNEKLFF
d_gene: .; abundance: .; v_gene: TRBV4-2; j_gene: TRBJ1-6; CDR3nt: TGTGCCAGCAGCCAAGATAGGGGGACCTATAATTCACCCCTCCACTTT; CDR3aa: CASSQDRGTYNSPLHF
d_gene: TRBD2; abundance: once; v_gene: TRBV30; j_gene: TRBJ2-2; CDR3nt: TGTGCCTGGAGTGCGCTGGGACTAGCGGGAGGTATAGGCACCGGGGAGCTGTTTTTT; CDR3aa: CAWSALGLAGGIGTGELFF
d_gene: .; abundance: .; v_gene: TRBV27; j_gene: TRBJ1-6; CDR3nt: TGTGCCAGCAGTTTAAAAGGTGGGGCTGCCGGGAGTTCCCTCCACTTT; CDR3aa: CASSLKGGAAGSSLHF
d_gene: .; abundance: .; v_gene: TRBV11-3; j_gene: TRBJ1-3; CDR3nt: TGTGCCAGCAGCTTAGATGGCGGGTTCTCTGGAAACACCATATATTTT; CDR3aa: CASSLDGGFSGNTIYF
d_gene: .; abundance: .; v_gene: TRBV2; j_gene: TRBJ1-2; CDR3nt: TGTGCCAGCAGTGAATGGACAGACTATGGCTACACCTTC; CDR3aa: CASSEWTDYGYTF
d_gene: .; abundance: .; v_gene: TRBV6-5; j_gene: TRBJ2-7; CDR3nt: TGTGCCAGCAGTTACTCGGAGGGTAGCTCCTACGAGCAGTACTTC; CDR3aa: CASSYSEGSSYEQYF
d_gene: TRBD1; abundance: many; v_gene: TRBV11-3; j_gene: TRBJ1-1; CDR3nt: TGTGCCAGCAGCCCCAGGACAGGAGACAATACTGAAGCTTTCTTT; CDR3aa: CASSPRTGDNTEAFF
d_gene: TRBD2; abundance: .; v_gene: TRBV11-2; j_gene: TRBJ2-1; CDR3nt: TGTGCCAGCAGCTTGGGACTAGTAAGGGTAACTGAGCAGTTCTTC; CDR3aa: CASSLGLVRVTEQFF
d_gene: .; abundance: once; v_gene: TRBV10-3; j_gene: TRBJ1-2; CDR3nt: TGTGCCATCAGTGCCCAAGCTGGGAGGGCAGGGGAAAGAGGCTACACCTTC; CDR3aa: CAISAQAGRAGERGYTF
d_gene: TRBD1; abundance: few; v_gene: TRBV19; j_gene: TRBJ1-1; CDR3nt: TGTGCCAGTAGTATATACCCAGGGGGCAACACTGAAGCTTTCTTT; CDR3aa: CASSIYPGGNTEAFF
d_gene: .; abundance: .; v_gene: TRBV3-1/TRBV3-2; j_gene: TRBJ2-5; CDR3nt: TGTGCCAGCAGCCCCGGACTCGACGATGGGACCCAGTACTTC; CDR3aa: CASSPGLDDGTQYF
d_gene: .; abundance: .; v_gene: TRBV5-6; j_gene: TRBJ2-7; CDR3nt: TGTGCCAGCAGCCAACCTCAGACCTACGAGCAGTACTTC; CDR3aa: CASSQPQTYEQYF
d_gene: .; abundance: .; v_gene: TRBV14; j_gene: TRBJ1-5; CDR3nt: TGTGCCAGCAGCCAAGATGAGGCTCAGCCCCAGCATTTT; CDR3aa: CASSQDEAQPQHF
d_gene: .; abundance: .; v_gene: TRBV21-1; j_gene: TRBJ1-1; CDR3nt: TGTGCCAGCAGCGAGAAAACGACAGTAGATATATTAGAAGCTTTCTTT; CDR3aa: CASSEKTTVDILEAFF